This TCR beta chain was sequenced during a study of CD8+CD57+ T cells in acquired aplastic anemia (dated 2018 in TCRdb). Regarding the research as a whole: DNA extracted from sorted CD4+ and CD8+ cells had a mean of around 3 ug, with a range of roughly 0.2 to 27.4 ug. CD8+CD57+ expansion was defined as a frequency above the mean frequency observed in healthy subjects.

This clonotype was counted a few times. There is no known antigen for this receptor. No quality values exist for individual bases; no much larger clone is one base distant. Profiling of TCR beta VDJ combinations and CDR3 sequences used genomic DNA as the template. An Illumina HiSeq 2000 was the platform used for TCR repertoire sequencing. Concerning the study's data processing: Repertoire assessment relied on Simpson's diversity index, CDR3 size and DJ length profiles, and TRBV/TRBJ rearrangement plots. The most abundant DNA sequence in the deep sequencing data was defined as the immunodominant clone. CDR3 amino acid sequences were screened for sharing across subjects and were compared with published repertoires and the VDJdb database. The public reads were reprocessed in TCRdb via fastp at Q25 and MiXCR, keeping in-frame beta chains. Every entry covers one CDR3 protein and lists the most common genes and DNA from its rows. TCRdb's processing, not the authors' own work, is the source of the V and J calls. The sample contains a few hundred thousand distinct CDR3 sequences, 45% to 65% of them found a single time. Under 1.5% of the sample is taken by the ten largest.

Expansion of CD8+CD57+ cells had been shown by flow cytometry in the patients chosen for sequencing. All patients had severe acquired aplastic anemia diagnosed by International Study of Aplastic Anemia and Agranulocytosis and Camitta criteria. At the time blood was sampled, none of the patients had received any therapy. The study deep-sequenced TCR repertoires of sorted CD4+ and CD8+ blood T cells from severe aplastic anemia patients and healthy subjects. In the USA, patient enrollment took place under clinicaltrials.gov protocols 00001620, 01623167, 00001397, 00071045, 00081523 and 00961064. Ficoll-Paque density gradient centrifugation was used to isolate peripheral blood mononuclear cells. Before DNA extraction, CD4+ and CD8+ T cells were sorted with FACS or magnetic beads. Broad study findings and their caveats: CD8+ Simpson's diversity did not differ significantly between patients and healthy controls (P=0.060). Although 25 to 30 CD8+ CDR3 sequences were shared by patients and controls, these sequences appeared highly expressed in patients and within the immunodominant clones of patients.

The clonotype originates from a human donor with aplastic anemia. Material: sorted CD4+, CD8+, or CD8+CD57+ T cells (not recorded which) from PBMCs.

The DNA reads as follows: TGCGCCAGCAGCTTGGTAGACAGGGGGTCTTCACCCCTCCACTTT. This gives the protein CASSLVDRGSSPLHF. The rearranged segments are TRBV5-1 and TRBJ1-6, with TRBD1 identical over 9 junction bases. The germline V gene gives CDR1 as SGHRS and CDR2 as YFSETQ. Germline trimming: 0 bases from V, 9 bases from J; junction bases outside gene matches: 4. From cysteine to phenylalanine, the CDR3 is 15 amino acids long. Only CDR3 DNA is held: 45 bases, read in frame from base 1.